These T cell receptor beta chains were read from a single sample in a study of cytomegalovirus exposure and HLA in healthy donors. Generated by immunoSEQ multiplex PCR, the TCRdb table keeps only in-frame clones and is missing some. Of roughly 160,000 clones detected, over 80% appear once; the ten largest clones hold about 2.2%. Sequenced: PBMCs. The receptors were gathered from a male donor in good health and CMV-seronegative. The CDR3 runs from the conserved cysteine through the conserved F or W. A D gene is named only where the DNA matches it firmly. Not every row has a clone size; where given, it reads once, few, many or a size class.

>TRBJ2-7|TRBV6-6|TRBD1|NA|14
TGTGCCAGCAGTTTCGGGACAGGCTTGGGGGAGCAGTACTTC
CASSFGTGLGEQYF
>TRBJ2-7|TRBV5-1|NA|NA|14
TGCGCCAGCAGCCCAGGGGATCTCTCCTACGAGCAGTACTTC
CASSPGDLSYEQYF
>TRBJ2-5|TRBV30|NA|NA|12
TGTGCCTGGAGTGTAACCGGCGGGACCCAGTACTTC
CAWSVTGGTQYF
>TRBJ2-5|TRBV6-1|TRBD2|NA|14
TGTGCCAGCAGCCTACTAGCGAGCCAAGAGACCCAGTACTTC
CASSLLASQETQYF
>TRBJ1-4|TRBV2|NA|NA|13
TGTGCCAGCTGTAAAGACTATAATGAAAAACTGTTTTTT
CASCKDYNEKLFF
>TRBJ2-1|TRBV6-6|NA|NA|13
TGTGCCAACTCCAGAGGCCAGGGGTGGGAGCAGTTCTTC
CANSRGQGWEQFF
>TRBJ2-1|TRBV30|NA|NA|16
TGTGCCTGGAGTGTACCCCACAGCGGCTCCTACAATGAGCAGTTCTTC
CAWSVPHSGSYNEQFF
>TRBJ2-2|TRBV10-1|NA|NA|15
TGCGCCAGCAGTGACTATTCGGGGATTGTAGGGGAGCTGTTTTTT
CASSDYSGIVGELFF
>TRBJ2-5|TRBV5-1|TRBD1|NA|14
TGCGCCAGCCGGCGGACAGGCTATCAAGAGACCCAGTACTTC
CASRRTGYQETQYF
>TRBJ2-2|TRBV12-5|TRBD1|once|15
TGTGCTAGTGGTTCATTACAGGGGGTAGCCGGGGAGCTGTTTTTT
CASGSLQGVAGELFF
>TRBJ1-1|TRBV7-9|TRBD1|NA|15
TGTGCCAGCAGCTATTCGGGGACAGGGGCTGCTGAAGCTTTCTTT
CASSYSGTGAAEAFF
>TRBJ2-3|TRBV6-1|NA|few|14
TGTGCCAGCAGTGGGACAGTTGGCACAGATACGCAGTATTTT
CASSGTVGTDTQYF
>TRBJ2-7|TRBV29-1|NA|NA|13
TGCAGCGTTGAAGATCTGGGGAGCTACGAGCAGTACTTC
CSVEDLGSYEQYF
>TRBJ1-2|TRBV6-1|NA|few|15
TGTGCCAGCAGTAAAGAAGCGGACGGCAACTATGGCTACACCTTC
CASSKEADGNYGYTF
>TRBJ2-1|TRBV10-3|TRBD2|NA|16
TGTGCCATCAGCGAAACAATTAGCGGGGGGGTGGGTGAGCAGTTCTTC
CAISETISGGVGEQFF
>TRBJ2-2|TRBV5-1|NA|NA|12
TGCGCCAGCAGCTTGTCCCTCGGGGAGCTGTTTTTT
CASSLSLGELFF
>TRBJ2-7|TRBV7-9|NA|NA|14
TGTGCCAGCAGCTCGGGGGGCTCGACCTACGAGCAGTACTTC
CASSSGGSTYEQYF
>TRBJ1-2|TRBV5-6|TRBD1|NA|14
TGTGCCAGCAGCTTGGGACAGGGCAACTATGGCTACACCTTC
CASSLGQGNYGYTF
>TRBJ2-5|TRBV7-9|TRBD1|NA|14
TGTGCCAGCACCTCACGACAGGGCCAAGAGACCCAGTACTTC
CASTSRQGQETQYF
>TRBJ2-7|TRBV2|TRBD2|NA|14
TGTGCCAGCAGTGAGGGGGAGGGTTGGGGCGAGCAGTACTTC
CASSEGEGWGEQYF
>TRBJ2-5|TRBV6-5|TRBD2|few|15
TGTGCCAGCAGTTACTCCGCGGGGGGGGTTGGGACCCAGTACTTC
CASSYSAGGVGTQYF
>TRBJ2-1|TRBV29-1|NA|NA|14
TGCAGCGTCGGGGTCATCCCATCCGGCAATGAGCAGTTCTTC
CSVGVIPSGNEQFF
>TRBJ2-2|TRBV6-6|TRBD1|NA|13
TGTGCCTCGACAGGGGGCGGGACCGGGGAGCTGTTTTTT
CASTGGGTGELFF
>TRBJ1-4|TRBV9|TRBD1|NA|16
TGTGCCAGCAGCGAGGGCCCAGGGGGCGTTTATGAAAAACTGTTTTTT
CASSEGPGGVYEKLFF
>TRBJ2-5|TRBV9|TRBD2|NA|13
TGTGCCAGCAGCGTGGCTAGCGGGGAGACCCAGTACTTC
CASSVASGETQYF
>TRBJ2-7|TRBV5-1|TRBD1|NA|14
TGCGCCAGCAGCCCTGGGGGACAGTCCTACGAGCAGTACTTC
CASSPGGQSYEQYF
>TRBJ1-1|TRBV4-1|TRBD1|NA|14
TGCGCCAGCAGCCCCGGACAGGGGGCCTCTGAAGCTTTCTTT
CASSPGQGASEAFF
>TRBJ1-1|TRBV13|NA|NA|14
TGTGCCAGCAGCTTAGGCAGGGGAAGGGTAGAAGCTTTCTTT
CASSLGRGRVEAFF
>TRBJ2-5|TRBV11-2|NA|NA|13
TGTGCCAGCAGGCCGGGACTCCAAGAGACCCAGTACTTC
CASRPGLQETQYF
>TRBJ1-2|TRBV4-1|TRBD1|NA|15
TGCGCCAGCAGCCCTCGACAGGGACCAAACTATGGCTACACCTTC
CASSPRQGPNYGYTF
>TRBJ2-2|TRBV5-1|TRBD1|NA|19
TGCGCCAGCAGCCGTCCCAGGGGGACCGCGTTTTCGGGCACCGGGGAGCTGTTTTTT
CASSRPRGTAFSGTGELFF
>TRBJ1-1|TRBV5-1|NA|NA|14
TGCGCCAGCAGCTTGGCCGGAGGGAGGGCTGAAGCTTTCTTT
CASSLAGGRAEAFF
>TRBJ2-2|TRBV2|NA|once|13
TGTGCCAGCAGTGTCGGGTTCGCCGGGGAGCTGTTTTTT
CASSVGFAGELFF
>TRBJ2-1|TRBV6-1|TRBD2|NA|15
TGTGCCAGCACCTTTCGACTAGCGGGGAGAAATGAGCAGTTCTTC
CASTFRLAGRNEQFF
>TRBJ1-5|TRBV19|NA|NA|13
TGTGCCAGTAGTATTGCCACAGATCAGCCCCAGCATTTT
CASSIATDQPQHF
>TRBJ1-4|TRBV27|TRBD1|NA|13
TGTGCCACCTTGGACAGGGTTAATGAAAAACTGTTTTTT
CATLDRVNEKLFF
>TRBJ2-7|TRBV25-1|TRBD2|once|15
TGTGCCACCCAGGCTAGGGGCGGGGGCTCCTACGAGCAGTACTTC
CATQARGGGSYEQYF
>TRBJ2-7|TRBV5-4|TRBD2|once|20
TGTGCCAGCAGCCGTCACTCCGGGACTAGCGGGACGAAAGCATTCTACGAGCAGTACTTC
CASSRHSGTSGTKAFYEQYF
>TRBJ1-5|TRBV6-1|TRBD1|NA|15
TGTGCCAGCAGTGCCGGACAGGGGTCCGGTCAGCCCCAGCATTTT
CASSAGQGSGQPQHF
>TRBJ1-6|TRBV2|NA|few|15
TGTGCCAGCATCCCCTCGGGGTTGGGTAATTCACCCCTCCACTTT
CASIPSGLGNSPLHF
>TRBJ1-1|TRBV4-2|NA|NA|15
TGTGCCAGCAGCCTCGGGGGGGGACGGGACACTGAAGCTTTCTTT
CASSLGGGRDTEAFF
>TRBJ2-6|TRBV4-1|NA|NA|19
TGCGCCAGCAGCCCGCAAAGGAGGGTCGGGAGCTCTGGGGCCAACGTCCTGACTTTC
CASSPQRRVGSSGANVLTF
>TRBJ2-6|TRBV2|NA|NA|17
TGTGCCAGCAGGACGCCCCGGGGGGCGACTGGGGCCAACGTCCTGACTTTC
CASRTPRGATGANVLTF
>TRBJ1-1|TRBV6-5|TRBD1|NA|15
TGTGCCAGCAGTTACTCGATATCAGGGGGCACTGAAGCTTTCTTT
CASSYSISGGTEAFF
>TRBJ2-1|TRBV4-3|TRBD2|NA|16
TGCGCCAGCAGCCAGGATAGCGGGGTTGGCTACAATGAGCAGTTCTTC
CASSQDSGVGYNEQFF
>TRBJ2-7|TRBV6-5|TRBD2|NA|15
TGTGCCAGCAGTTACTCGGCTAGCGGGGGGTACGAGCAGTACTTC
CASSYSASGGYEQYF
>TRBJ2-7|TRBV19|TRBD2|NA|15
TGTGCCAGTAGTGAACTAGCGGGGGGAGTACGCGAGCAGTACTTC
CASSELAGGVREQYF